This TCR beta chain was obtained from a study of shared clonotypes between healthy human individuals. Study background: A couple of women and a few men aged 18 to 49 served as donors. Overall study findings and caveats: Clonotype sharing among donors, it was expected, would be affected by sequencing depth. The authors sampled blood alone, and tissue repertoires likely differ.

The trim removed 5 bases at V and 1 base at J, leaving 1 base unmatched. CDR3 size: 13 residues. The germline gives CDR1 SGHTA, CDR2 FQGNSA. Comments on this clone: Its matching antigen is unknown.

Donors were healthy HIV-negative adults without recent acute infections or vaccinations. Clones were read by immunoSEQ multiplex PCR, and TCRdb kept only the in-frame ones, dropping some. The sample holds about 460,000 clones, roughly four fifths seen once. This TCR came from a woman in her thirties or forties in good health. Some clones in this sample may be carry-over from other donors' samples. This sequence joins TRBV7-2 and TRBJ2-5, with 7 bases that match TRBD2. The sequencing sample was made of PBMCs. CDR3 sequence reads: CASSPGGQETQYF. In nucleotides, the CDR3 is TGTGCCAGCAGCCCGGGAGGCCAAGAGACCCAGTACTTC.